Listed below are T cell receptor beta chains from one sample, sequenced in a study of T-cell memory formation after mild COVID-19. From the 5' RACE reads, TCRdb called clonotypes with MiXCR, one entry per CDR3 protein. This table has 200,000 to 250,000 distinct CDR3 sequences, approximately 10% appearing once. The specimen was PBMCs or a T cell subset sorted from them (not recorded which). These receptors were obtained from a man aged 18 to 35 who had mild COVID-19 (a few samples of this study predate the infection). Cell type and time point are not known. Each CDR3 is given without its conserved first and last residue.

j_call | v_call | cdr3_length | cdr3_aa
TRBJ2-3 | TRBV5-1 | 12 | ASSSGPYTDTQY
TRBJ2-3 | TRBV12-3/TRBV12-4 | 14 | ASSLFPGGKVDTQY
TRBJ2-1 | TRBV5-1 | 14 | ASSLIGGGSYNEQF
TRBJ2-7 | TRBV5-1 | 12 | ASSPGTGLYEQY
TRBJ2-5 | TRBV20-1 | 13 | SARDGLRGGETQY
TRBJ2-2 | TRBV15 | 13 | ATSRPRTGTGELF
TRBJ2-6 | TRBV6-6 | 15 | ASSGRDRATGANVLT
TRBJ1-2 | TRBV5-1 | 10 | ASSRDGEGYT
TRBJ2-7 | TRBV12-3/TRBV12-4 | 13 | ASSGPPQGPYEQY
TRBJ1-2 | TRBV4-1 | 13 | ASSQGQGRNYGYT
TRBJ2-1 | TRBV5-5 | 16 | ASSGTGTSLFSYNEQF
TRBJ2-1 | TRBV30 | 9 | AWSQSFEQF
TRBJ2-3 | TRBV7-2 | 14 | ASSPFPRLGTDTQY
TRBJ1-1 | TRBV12-3/TRBV12-4 | 13 | ASSFGFQVRLEAF
TRBJ1-6 | TRBV5-1 | 13 | ASSLLMGNNSPLH
TRBJ1-2 | TRBV12-3/TRBV12-4 | 13 | ASSLIRAANYGYT
TRBJ2-5 | TRBV29-1 | 11 | SVPGTDQETQY
TRBJ2-7 | TRBV12-3/TRBV12-4 | 11 | ASSLGTVHEQY
TRBJ2-7 | TRBV5-6 | 14 | ASSPTGGYGRREQY
TRBJ2-3 | TRBV5-1 | 16 | ASSFLPRQVGHTDTQY
TRBJ2-2 | TRBV4-1 | 13 | ASSQAVMNTGELF
TRBJ2-4 | TRBV20-1 | 14 | SARHLAGIAKNIQY
TRBJ2-5 | TRBV7-9 | 10 | ASSSDARDQY
TRBJ1-5 | TRBV28 | 13 | ASSLWTGGNQPQH
TRBJ1-2 | TRBV20-1 | 13 | SASAPGDRNYGYT
TRBJ2-1 | TRBV7-6 | 11 | ASSNPGYNEQF
TRBJ1-2 | TRBV4-1 | 15 | ASSQEPRTGGVYGYT
TRBJ1-6 | TRBV7-9 | 13 | ASSLGDRRSSPLH
TRBJ1-1 | TRBV12-3/TRBV12-4 | 10 | ASSSRTGGAF
TRBJ2-2 | TRBV2 | 12 | ASSVLRNTGELF
TRBJ2-7 | TRBV12-3/TRBV12-4 | 13 | ASSSLAGGPYEQY
TRBJ1-4 | TRBV12-3/TRBV12-4 | 16 | ASSLTLLQGGANEKLF
TRBJ2-3 | TRBV7-8 | 14 | ASSFIPGGFPDTQY
TRBJ2-3 | TRBV7-8 | 16 | ASSPTGGTSGSTDTQY
TRBJ1-2 | TRBV7-9 | 10 | ASSFEGNGYT
TRBJ2-7 | TRBV3-1 | 17 | ASSQVNGGAGVPSYEQY
TRBJ1-5 | TRBV7-2 | 11 | ASSGGMDQPQH
TRBJ1-1 | TRBV7-8 | 11 | ASSSSVVSEAF
TRBJ1-1 | TRBV6-5 | 13 | ASSYSNPGNTEAF
TRBJ2-3 | TRBV12-3/TRBV12-4 | 14 | ASTGARTGHADTQY
TRBJ1-5 | TRBV7-2 | 13 | ASSLEGLYNQPQH
TRBJ2-2 | TRBV3-1 | 14 | ASSHPGRGNTGELF
TRBJ2-3 | TRBV18 | 12 | ASSPLQGGDTQY
TRBJ2-1 | TRBV7-9 | 11 | ASSLVPHNEQF
TRBJ2-6 | TRBV7-2 | 11 | ASSTSGANVLT
TRBJ2-3 | TRBV20-1 | 13 | SARVAGGLVDTQY
TRBJ2-3 | TRBV6-6 | 13 | ASSQNRDTTDTQY